The 15 T cell receptor beta chains reported below all come from one sample, sequenced in a study of T cells in Graves' hyperthyroidism and ophthalmopathy. TCR beta CDR3 regions were amplified from RNA. A first-round RT-PCR of the TCR CDR3 used the HTBI primer set. One entry per CDR3 protein, called by TCRdb with MiXCR from the multiplex PCR reads. The table shows roughly 350,000 distinct CDR3 sequences, with about 15% occurring only once. Sequencing was performed on blood. All receptors come from a woman in her 30s with Graves' hyperthyroidism.

This chain uses TRBV5-8 with TRBJ2-6; 11 bases are shared with TRBD1. The V gene's germline CDR1 is SGHTS and CDR2 YDEGEE. There are 18 residues in the CDR3. V shed 4 bases, J shed 0 bases, and the junction held 6 bases outside the gene matches. The CDR3 loop is CASSRGQGGSSGANVLTF. CDR3 bases: TGTGCCAGCAGCAGGGGACAGGGGGGTAGCTCTGGGGCCAACGTCCTGACTTTC.

This clonotype was seen at least ten times. The CDR3 here is CASSLGQGNEQFF. CDR3 nucleotide sequence: TGTGCCAGCAGCTTGGGTCAGGGGAATGAGCAGTTCTTC. This chain links TRBV7-2 with TRBJ2-1; weak D call: TRBD1 (6 bases). Germline V lookup: CDR1 SGHTA, CDR2 FQGNSA. The CDR3 contains 13 residues. Trimming pared 3 bases from V and 7 bases from J, leaving 10 bases between.

This clonotype was observed at least ten times. V is TRBV11-2 and J is TRBJ2-7, with 11 bases fitting TRBD2. Germline CDR1 is SGHAT and CDR2 is FQNNGV. Trimming at V came to 5 bases and at J to 7 bases, leaving 7 bases not matched to a gene. The CDR3 extends over 14 amino acids. CDR3 loop: CASSPLAGGWEQYF. CDR3 sequence (DNA): TGTGCCAGCAGCCCTTTAGCGGGAGGGTGGGAGCAGTACTTC.

In its sample, this clonotype was seen many times. The chain is built from TRBV20-1 and TRBJ2-7; D tentatively fits TRBD1 or TRBD2 (5 bases each). V was trimmed by 2 bases and J by 6 bases, leaving 17 bases between them. Per the germline V gene, CDR1 is DFQATT and CDR2 is SNEGSKA (reference sequence). The CDR3 runs to 14 residues. The CDR3 region has the DNA TGCAGTGCTAGATCGGGACCGGGCACCTCCGAGCAGTACTTC. Translated: CSARSGPGTSEQYF.

This clonotype was observed a few times. This rearrangement joins TRBV7-9 to TRBJ2-7; D tentatively reads TRBD1 or TRBD2 (6 bases each). Germline V gene lookup returns CDR1 SEHNR and CDR2 FQNEAQ (reference sequence). The CDR3 loop spans 15 amino acids. V gave up 5 bases and J gave up 3 bases, with 17 bases separating them. The CDR3 sequence: CASSQGWGAGYEQYF. The CDR3 coding sequence is TGTGCCAGCAGCCAAGGATGGGGGGCGGGCTACGAGCAGTACTTC.

In this sample, this clonotype turned up many times. CDR3 sequence (DNA): TGTGCCAGCGGGGGGGGCCGTAACTATGGCTACACCTTC. It translates to CASGGGRNYGYTF. The V gene is TRBV28, the J gene TRBJ1-2, with a tentative D call TRBD1 (6 bases). Per germline, CDR1 MDHEN and CDR2 SYDVKM. V lost 8 bases, J lost 1 base, and 11 bases lay in between. This CDR3 comprises 13 residues.

In this sample, this clonotype turned up many times. The V call is TRBV11-3, the J call TRBJ2-7, with 11 bases matching TRBD2. V shed 8 bases, J shed 6 bases, and the junction held 6 bases outside the gene matches. Germline CDR1 reads SGHNT; CDR2 reads YENEEA. The CDR3 is 13 amino acids. The CDR3 nucleotides are TGTGCCAGCGCGCTAGCGGGAGGAAGCGAGCAGTACTTC. It specifies CASALAGGSEQYF.

Notes on this clonotype: This could be a read error, since a much larger clone is one nucleotide away. The rearrangement joins TRBV6-1 to TRBJ2-7; tentatively, D is TRBD2 (6 bases). This CDR3 region has 17 residues. Germline V gene data show CDR1 as MNHNS and CDR2 as SASEGT. The V end was cut by 6 bases, the J end by 5 bases, with 26 bases between. CDR3 sequence: CASSTKKTSRSSHEQYF. CDR3 DNA: TGTGCCAGCAGCACCAAGAAAACTAGCAGGAGTTCCCACGAGCAGTACTTC.

There are many counts of this clonotype. The chain combines TRBV12-3 or TRBV12-4 with TRBJ1-6; D gene ambiguous. The V end lost 4 bases, the J end lost 7 bases, and 17 bases lay between the germline ends. The CDR3 sequence is 16 residues long. CDR3 coding DNA: TGTGCCAGCAGTTCCCCAGCGGCGGGGATAAATTCACCCCTCCACTTT. It is translated as CASSSPAAGINSPLHF.

The sample holds one count of this clonotype. V gene TRBV28 combines with J gene TRBJ2-7; 7 bases map to TRBD1. The germline CDR1 and CDR2 sequences are MDHEN and SYDVKM. V lost 6 bases to trimming and J lost 6 bases; unmatched junction nucleotides: 11. The length of the CDR3 is 14 residues. For the CDR3, the DNA is TGTGCCAGCAGCTCAACAGGGGTGTCGGCCGAGCAGTACTTC. This encodes CASSSTGVSAEQYF.

In this sample, this clonotype turned up many times. The rearrangement links TRBV7-8 to TRBJ1-5; a possible D gene is TRBD1 (6 bases). Germline CDR1 and CDR2: SGHVS and FQNEAQ. With 5 bases removed from V and 7 bases from J, the gap between germline ends came to 9 bases. This CDR3 spans 12 amino acids. The DNA for the CDR3 is TGTGCCAGCAGCAGACAGGCGCAGCCCCAGCATTTT. Translating gives CASSRQAQPQHF. Based on the CDR3 plus reference TRBV7-8 and TRBJ1-5, the full variable domain is GAGVSQSPRYKVAKRGQDVALRCDPISGHVSLFWYQQALGQGPEFLTYFQNEAQLDKSGLPSDRFFAERPEGSVSTLKIQRTQQEDSAVYLCASSRQAQPQHFGDGTRLSIL.

This clonotype has ten or more counts. The chain has TRBV11-1 and TRBJ2-1, with D perhaps matching TRBD2 (5 bases). Looked up from germline, CDR1 is SGHAT and CDR2 is FQDESV (reference sequence). This CDR3 has 15 amino acids. V lost 6 bases to trimming and J lost 0 bases, with 12 bases between them. CDR3 coding DNA: TGTGCCAGCAGTCAAAGCGGCAGCTCCTACAATGAGCAGTTCTTC. Translation gives CASSQSGSSYNEQFF.

This chain links TRBV4-1 with TRBJ2-7; D could derive from TRBD1 or TRBD2 (5 bases each). CDR3 length: 15 amino acids. Trimming left V 0 bases short and J 1 base short, with 10 bases between. In germline, CDR1 is MGHRA, CDR2 YSYEKL. CDR3 residues: CASSQDGTSSYEQYF. CDR3 coding DNA: TGCGCCAGCAGCCAAGATGGGACCAGTTCCTACGAGCAGTACTTC.

This clonotype was seen repeatedly, ten times or more. The chain recombines TRBV19 with TRBJ2-1; TRBD2 is a possible D gene (6 bases). V was clipped by 10 bases and J by 0 bases, with 13 bases between them. The CDR3 runs to 14 residues. The germline gives CDR1 LNHDA, CDR2 SQIVND (reference sequence). The chain's CDR3 is CATGGEVSYNEQFF. CDR3 DNA: TGTGCCACCGGAGGGGAGGTCTCCTACAATGAGCAGTTCTTC.

The chain uses TRBV9 and TRBJ2-1; D not resolved. CDR1 and CDR2 (germline): SGDLS, YYNGEE. CDR3 size: 14 residues. The ends were cut back, 1 base at V and 6 bases at J, with 11 bases in the middle. CDR3 protein: CASSVRASGNEQFF. DNA for the CDR3: TGTGCCAGCAGCGTACGGGCTTCGGGCAATGAGCAGTTCTTC.